Detailed here is one T cell receptor (beta chain). No antigen is known for it. The sample belongs to a study of beta chain features in type 1 diabetes. Study-level findings and limits: In every one of the four CD4+ subsets, TCRB CDR3s were moderately but significantly shorter in Type 1 diabetes patients.

The study reverse transcribed the entire isolated RNA, so it sequenced expressed TCRB transcripts. Using immunoSEQ multiplex PCR, the repertoire was profiled, and TCRdb retains in-frame clones only, with some absent. This sample has hundreds of thousands of clones, with more than 12% found just once. CDR3 length: 14 residues. CDR1 SQVTM and CDR2 ANQGSEA come from the germline V gene. Trimming at V came to 4 bases and at J to 10 bases, leaving 11 bases not matched to a gene. This receptor was taken from a young man with type 1 diabetes. Sequencing input: naive CD4+ T cells from blood. This chain joins TRBV29-1 and TRBJ2-1, with TRBD2 identical over 9 bases. The CDR3 sequence: CSVVIIAGVREQFF. The CDR3 nucleotides are TGCAGCGTTGTAATAATAGCGGGAGTACGCGAGCAGTTCTTC.